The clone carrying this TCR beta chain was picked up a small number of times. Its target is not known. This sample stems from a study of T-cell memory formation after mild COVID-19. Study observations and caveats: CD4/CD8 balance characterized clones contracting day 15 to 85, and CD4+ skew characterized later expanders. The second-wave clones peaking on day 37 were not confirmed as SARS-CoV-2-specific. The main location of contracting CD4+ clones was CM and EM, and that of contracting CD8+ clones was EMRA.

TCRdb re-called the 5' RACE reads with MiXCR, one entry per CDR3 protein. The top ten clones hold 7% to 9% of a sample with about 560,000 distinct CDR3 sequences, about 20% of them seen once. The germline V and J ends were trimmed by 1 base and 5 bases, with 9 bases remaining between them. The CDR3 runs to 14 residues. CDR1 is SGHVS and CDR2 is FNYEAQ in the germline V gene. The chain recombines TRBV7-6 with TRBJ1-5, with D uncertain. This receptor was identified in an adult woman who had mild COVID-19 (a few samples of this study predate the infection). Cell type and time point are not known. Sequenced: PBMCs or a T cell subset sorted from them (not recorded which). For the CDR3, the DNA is TGTGCCAGCAGCTTAGTAGGGTCGGATCAGCCCCAGCATTTT. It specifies CASSLVGSDQPQHF.